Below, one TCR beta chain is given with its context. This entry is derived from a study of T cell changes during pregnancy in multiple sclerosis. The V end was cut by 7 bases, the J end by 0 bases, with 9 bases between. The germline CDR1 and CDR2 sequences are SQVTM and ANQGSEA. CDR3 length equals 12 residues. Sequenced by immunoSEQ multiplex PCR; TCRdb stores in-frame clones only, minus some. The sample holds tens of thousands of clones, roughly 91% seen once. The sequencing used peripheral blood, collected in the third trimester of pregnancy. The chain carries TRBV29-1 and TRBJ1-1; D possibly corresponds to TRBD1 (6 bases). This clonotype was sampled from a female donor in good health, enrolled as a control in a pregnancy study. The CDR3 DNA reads TGCAGCGGGGGGCGCTTGAACACTGAAGCTTTCTTT. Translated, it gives CSGGRLNTEAFF.